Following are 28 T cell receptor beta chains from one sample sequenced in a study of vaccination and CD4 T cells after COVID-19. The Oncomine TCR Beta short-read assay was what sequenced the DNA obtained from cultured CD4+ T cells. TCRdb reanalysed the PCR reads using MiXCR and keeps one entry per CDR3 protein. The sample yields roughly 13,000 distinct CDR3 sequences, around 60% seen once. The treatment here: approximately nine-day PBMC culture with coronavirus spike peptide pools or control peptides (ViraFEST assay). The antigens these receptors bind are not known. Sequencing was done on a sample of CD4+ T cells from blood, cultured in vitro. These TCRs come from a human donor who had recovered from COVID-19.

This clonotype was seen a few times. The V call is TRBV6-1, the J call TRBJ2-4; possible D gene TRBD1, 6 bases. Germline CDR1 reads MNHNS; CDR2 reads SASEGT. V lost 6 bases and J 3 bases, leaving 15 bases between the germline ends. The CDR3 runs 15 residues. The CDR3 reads CASRTPGVGKNIQYF. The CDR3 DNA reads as TGTGCCAGCAGAACCCCAGGGGTGGGCAAAAACATTCAGTACTTC.

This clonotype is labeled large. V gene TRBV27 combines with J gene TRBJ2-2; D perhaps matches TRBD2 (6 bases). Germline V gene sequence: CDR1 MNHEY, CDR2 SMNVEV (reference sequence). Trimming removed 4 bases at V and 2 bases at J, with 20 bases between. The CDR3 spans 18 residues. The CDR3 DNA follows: TGTGCCAGCAGTTGGGGACCGGGGGACCCCTCAAACACCGGGGAGCTGTTTTTT. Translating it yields CASSWGPGDPSNTGELFF.

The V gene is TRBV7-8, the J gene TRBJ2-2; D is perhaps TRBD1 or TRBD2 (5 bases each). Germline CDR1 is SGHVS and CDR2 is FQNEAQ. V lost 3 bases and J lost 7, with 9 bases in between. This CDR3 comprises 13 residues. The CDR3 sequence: CASSFAGGGELFF. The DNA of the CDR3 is TGTGCCAGCAGCTTCGCTGGGGGCGGGGAGCTGTTTTTT.

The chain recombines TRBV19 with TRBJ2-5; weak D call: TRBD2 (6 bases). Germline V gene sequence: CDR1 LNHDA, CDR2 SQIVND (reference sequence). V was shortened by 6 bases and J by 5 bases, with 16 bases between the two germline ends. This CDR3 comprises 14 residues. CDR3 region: CASSPPLRGETQYF. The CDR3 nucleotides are TGTGCCAGTAGCCCCCCTTTGCGGGGTGAGACCCAGTACTTC.

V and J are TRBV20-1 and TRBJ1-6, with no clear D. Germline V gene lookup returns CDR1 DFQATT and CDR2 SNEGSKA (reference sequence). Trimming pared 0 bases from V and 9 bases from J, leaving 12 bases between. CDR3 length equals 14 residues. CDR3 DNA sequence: TGCAGTGCTAGAGATCAAAGAGGGATTTCACCCCTCCACTTT. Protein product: CSARDQRGISPLHF.

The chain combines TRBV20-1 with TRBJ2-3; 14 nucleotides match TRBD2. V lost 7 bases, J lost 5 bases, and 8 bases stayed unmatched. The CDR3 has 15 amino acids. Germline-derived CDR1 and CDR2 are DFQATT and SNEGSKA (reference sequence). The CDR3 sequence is CSGLAGGPLEDTQYF. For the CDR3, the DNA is TGCAGTGGACTAGCGGGGGGGCCATTAGAAGATACGCAGTATTTT.

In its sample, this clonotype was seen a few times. CDR3 protein: CASSLGAVGPYEQYF. CDR3 bases: TGTGCCAGCAGTTTAGGAGCTGTGGGTCCCTACGAGCAGTACTTC. The chain is built from TRBV27 and TRBJ2-7, with no clear D. The germline V gene has CDR1 MNHEY and CDR2 SMNVEV (reference sequence). The CDR3 has 15 residues. Between the trimmed V and J ends, which lost 2 bases and 2 bases, there was a span of 13 bases.

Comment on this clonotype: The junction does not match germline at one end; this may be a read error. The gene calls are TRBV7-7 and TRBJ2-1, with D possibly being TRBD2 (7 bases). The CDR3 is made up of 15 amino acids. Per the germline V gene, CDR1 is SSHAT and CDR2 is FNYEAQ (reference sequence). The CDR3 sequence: CASSLGGQRGNEQFF. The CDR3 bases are TGTGCTAGCAGCTTAGGGGGTCAGCGGGGCAATGAGCAGTTCTTC.

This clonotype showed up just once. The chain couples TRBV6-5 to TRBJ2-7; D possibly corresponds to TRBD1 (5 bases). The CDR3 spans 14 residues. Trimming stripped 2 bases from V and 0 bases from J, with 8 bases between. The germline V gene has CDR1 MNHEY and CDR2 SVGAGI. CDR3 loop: CASSYNRNSYEQYF. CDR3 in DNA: TGTGCCAGCAGTTACAACAGGAACTCCTACGAGCAGTACTTC.

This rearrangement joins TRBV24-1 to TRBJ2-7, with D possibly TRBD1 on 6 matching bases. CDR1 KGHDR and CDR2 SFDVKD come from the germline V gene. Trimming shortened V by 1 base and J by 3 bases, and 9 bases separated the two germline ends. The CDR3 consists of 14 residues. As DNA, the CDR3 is TGTGCCACCAGTGATTTACAGGGCCACTACGAGCAGTACTTC. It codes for CATSDLQGHYEQYF.

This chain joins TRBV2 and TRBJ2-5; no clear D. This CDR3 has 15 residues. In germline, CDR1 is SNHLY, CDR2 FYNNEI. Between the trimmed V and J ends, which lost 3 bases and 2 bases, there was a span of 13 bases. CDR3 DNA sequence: TGTGCCAGCAGTGAGCTTGTACCATCGCAAGAGACCCAGTACTTC. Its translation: CASSELVPSQETQYF.

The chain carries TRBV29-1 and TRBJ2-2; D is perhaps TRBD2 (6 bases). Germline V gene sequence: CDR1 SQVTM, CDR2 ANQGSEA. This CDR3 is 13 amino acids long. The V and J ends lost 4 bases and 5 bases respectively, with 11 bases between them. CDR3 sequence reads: CSVGRGLTGELFF. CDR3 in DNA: TGCAGCGTTGGAAGGGGACTGACCGGGGAGCTGTTTTTT.

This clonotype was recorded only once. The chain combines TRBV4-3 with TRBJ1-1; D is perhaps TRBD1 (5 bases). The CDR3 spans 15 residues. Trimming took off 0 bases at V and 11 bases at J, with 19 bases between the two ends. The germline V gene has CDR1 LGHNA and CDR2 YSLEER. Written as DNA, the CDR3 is TGCGCCAGCAGCCAAGAGATAGGAACGGGCGGGACGGCTTTCTTT. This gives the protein CASSQEIGTGGTAFF.

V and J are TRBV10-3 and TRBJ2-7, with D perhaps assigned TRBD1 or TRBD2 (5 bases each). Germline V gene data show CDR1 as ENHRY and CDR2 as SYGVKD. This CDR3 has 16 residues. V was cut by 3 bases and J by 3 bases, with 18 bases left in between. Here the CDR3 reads CAISDNVEGRIYEQYF. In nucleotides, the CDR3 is TGTGCCATCAGTGATAACGTTGAGGGGCGCATCTACGAGCAGTACTTC.

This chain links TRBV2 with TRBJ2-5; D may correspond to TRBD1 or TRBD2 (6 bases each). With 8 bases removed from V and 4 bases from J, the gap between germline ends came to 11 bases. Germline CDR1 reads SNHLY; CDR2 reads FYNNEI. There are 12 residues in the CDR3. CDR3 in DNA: TGTGCCAGCTTGGAGGGGGGAGAGACCCAGTACTTC. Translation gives CASLEGGETQYF.

The CDR3 reads CASSLAVTGELFF. CDR3 in DNA: TGTGCCAGCAGCTTAGCGGTCACCGGGGAGCTGTTTTTT. The V and J genes are TRBV7-6 and TRBJ2-2; D gene unclear. The CDR3 is 13 amino acids. CDR1 is SGHVS, CDR2 FNYEAQ, per germline. Trimming pared 0 bases from V and 4 bases from J, leaving 3 bases between.

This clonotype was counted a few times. The CDR3 spells CASSLREVPKQYF. CDR3 coding DNA: TGTGCCAGCAGTTTACGGGAGGTCCCCAAGCAGTACTTC. The chain combines TRBV28 with TRBJ2-7, with 7 bases aligning to TRBD2. CDR1 is MDHEN, CDR2 SYDVKM, per germline. The trim removed 2 bases at V and 8 bases at J, leaving 6 bases unmatched. The CDR3 is made up of 13 amino acids.

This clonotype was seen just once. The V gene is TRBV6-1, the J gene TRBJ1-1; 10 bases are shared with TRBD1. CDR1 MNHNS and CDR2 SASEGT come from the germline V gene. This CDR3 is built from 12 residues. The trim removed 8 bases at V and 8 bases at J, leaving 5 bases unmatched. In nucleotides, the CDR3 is TGTGCCAGCGGAAGACAGGGGGCCGAAGCTTTCTTT. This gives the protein CASGRQGAEAFF.

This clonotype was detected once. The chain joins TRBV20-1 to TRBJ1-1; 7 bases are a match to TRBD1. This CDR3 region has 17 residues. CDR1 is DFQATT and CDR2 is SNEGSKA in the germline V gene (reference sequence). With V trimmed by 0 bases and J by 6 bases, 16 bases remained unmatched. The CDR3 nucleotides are TGCAGTGCTAGAGATCCCGCCTCCCAACAGGGGTTCCCTGAAGCTTTCTTT. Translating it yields CSARDPASQQGFPEAFF.

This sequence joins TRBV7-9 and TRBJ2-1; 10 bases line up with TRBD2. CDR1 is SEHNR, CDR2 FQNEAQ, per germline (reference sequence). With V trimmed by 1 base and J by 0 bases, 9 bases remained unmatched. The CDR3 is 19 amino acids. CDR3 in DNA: TGTGCCAGCAGCTTAGGAAGTCTAGCGGGAGACCCCTCCTACAATGAGCAGTTCTTC. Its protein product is CASSLGSLAGDPSYNEQFF.

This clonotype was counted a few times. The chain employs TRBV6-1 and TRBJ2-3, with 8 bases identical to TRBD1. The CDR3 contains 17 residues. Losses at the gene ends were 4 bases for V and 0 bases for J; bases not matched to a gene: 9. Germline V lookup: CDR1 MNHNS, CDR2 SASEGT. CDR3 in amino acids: CASSGRQRTGSTDTQYF. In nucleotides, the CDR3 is TGTGCCAGCAGTGGTCGCCAGAGGACAGGGAGCACAGATACGCAGTATTTT.

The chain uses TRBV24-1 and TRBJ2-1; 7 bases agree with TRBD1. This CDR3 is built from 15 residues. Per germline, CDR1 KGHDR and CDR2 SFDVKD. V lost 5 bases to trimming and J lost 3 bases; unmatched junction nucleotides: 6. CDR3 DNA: TGTGCCACCAGTGGGGGTACAGGGGTCTACAATGAGCAGTTCTTC. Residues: CATSGGTGVYNEQFF.

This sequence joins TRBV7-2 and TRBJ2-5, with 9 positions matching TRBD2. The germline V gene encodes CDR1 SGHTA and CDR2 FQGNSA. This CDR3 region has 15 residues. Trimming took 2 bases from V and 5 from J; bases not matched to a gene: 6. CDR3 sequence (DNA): TGTGCCAGCAGCTTACCGCTAGCGGGGAGGGAGACCCAGTACTTC. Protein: CASSLPLAGRETQYF.

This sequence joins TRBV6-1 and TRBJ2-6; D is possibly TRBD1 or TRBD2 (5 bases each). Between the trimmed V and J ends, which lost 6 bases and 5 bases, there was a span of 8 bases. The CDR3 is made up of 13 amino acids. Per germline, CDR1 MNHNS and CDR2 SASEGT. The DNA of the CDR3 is TGTGCCAGCAGCGAGGGGAGGGCCAACGTCCTGACTTTC. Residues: CASSEGRANVLTF.

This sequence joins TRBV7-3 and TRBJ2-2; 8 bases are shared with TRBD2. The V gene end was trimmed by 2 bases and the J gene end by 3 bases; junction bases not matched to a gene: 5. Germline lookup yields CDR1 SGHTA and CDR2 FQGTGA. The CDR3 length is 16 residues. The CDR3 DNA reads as TGTGCCAGCAGCTTATTGTCGGGGGGGGACACCGGGGAGCTGTTTTTT. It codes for CASSLLSGGDTGELFF.

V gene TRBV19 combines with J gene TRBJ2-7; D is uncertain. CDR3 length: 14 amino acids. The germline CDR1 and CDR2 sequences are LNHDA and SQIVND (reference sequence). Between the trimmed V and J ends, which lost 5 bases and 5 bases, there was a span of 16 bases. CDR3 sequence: CASSPDRNGDEQYF. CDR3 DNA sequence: TGTGCCAGTAGTCCCGACCGAAATGGCGACGAGCAGTACTTC.

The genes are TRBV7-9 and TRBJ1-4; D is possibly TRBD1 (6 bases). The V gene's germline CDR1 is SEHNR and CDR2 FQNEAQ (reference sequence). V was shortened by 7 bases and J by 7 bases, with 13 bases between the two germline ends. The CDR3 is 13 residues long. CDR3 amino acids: CASIRGFGEKLFF. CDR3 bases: TGTGCCAGCATCAGGGGATTTGGTGAAAAACTGTTTTTT.

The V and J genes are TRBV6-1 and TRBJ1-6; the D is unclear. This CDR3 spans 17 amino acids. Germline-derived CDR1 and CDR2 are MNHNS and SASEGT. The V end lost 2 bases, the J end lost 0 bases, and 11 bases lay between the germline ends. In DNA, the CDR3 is TGTGCCAGCAGTGAACCAGCCCGAAGCTCCTATAATTCACCCCTCCACTTT. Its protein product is CASSEPARSSYNSPLHF.